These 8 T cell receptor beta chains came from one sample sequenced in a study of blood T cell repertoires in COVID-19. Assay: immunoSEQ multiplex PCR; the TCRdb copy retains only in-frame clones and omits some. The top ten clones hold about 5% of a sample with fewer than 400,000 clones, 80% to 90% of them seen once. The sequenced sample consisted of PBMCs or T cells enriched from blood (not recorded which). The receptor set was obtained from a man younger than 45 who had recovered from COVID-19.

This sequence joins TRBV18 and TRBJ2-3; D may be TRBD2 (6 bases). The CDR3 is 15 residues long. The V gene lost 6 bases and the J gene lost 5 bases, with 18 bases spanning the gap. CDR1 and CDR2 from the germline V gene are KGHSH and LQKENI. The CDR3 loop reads CASSPQAGRGDTQYF. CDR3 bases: TGTGCCAGCTCCCCCCAGGCGGGGCGGGGAGATACGCAGTATTTT.

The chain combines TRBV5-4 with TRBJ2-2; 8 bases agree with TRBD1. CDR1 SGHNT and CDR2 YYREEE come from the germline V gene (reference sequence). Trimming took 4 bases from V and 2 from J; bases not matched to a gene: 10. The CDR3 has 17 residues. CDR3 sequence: CASSPWSGGSNTGELFF. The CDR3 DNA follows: TGTGCCAGCAGCCCCTGGTCAGGGGGCAGTAACACCGGGGAGCTGTTTTTT.

CDR3 sequence (DNA): TGCGCCAGCTCCACGGGACAGGGGGGAGATACGCAGTATTTT. This sequence encodes CASSTGQGGDTQYF. This rearrangement joins TRBV5-1 to TRBJ2-3; 11 bases fit TRBD1. Germline CDR1 SGHRS, CDR2 YFSETQ. The CDR3 covers 14 residues. Trimming at V came to 7 bases and at J to 5 bases, leaving 6 bases not matched to a gene.

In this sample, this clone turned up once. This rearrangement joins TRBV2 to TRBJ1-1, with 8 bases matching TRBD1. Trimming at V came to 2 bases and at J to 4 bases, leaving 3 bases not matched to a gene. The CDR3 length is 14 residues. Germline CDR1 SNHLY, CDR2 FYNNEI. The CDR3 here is CASSEQGAGTEAFF. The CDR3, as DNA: TGTGCCAGCAGTGAACAGGGGGCGGGCACTGAAGCTTTCTTT.

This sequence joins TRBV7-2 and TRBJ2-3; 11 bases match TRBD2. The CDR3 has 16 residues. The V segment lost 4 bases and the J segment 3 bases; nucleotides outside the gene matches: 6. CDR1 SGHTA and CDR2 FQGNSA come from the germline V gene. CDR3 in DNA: TGTGCCAGCAGCTCCTTTAGCGGGGGGGCGACAGATACGCAGTATTTT. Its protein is CASSSFSGGATDTQYF.

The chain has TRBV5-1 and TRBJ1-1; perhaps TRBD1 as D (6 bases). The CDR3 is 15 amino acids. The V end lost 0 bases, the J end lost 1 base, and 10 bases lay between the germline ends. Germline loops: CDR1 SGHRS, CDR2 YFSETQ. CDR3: CASSLAGTPNTEAFF. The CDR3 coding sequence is TGCGCCAGCAGCTTGGCCGGGACACCGAACACTGAAGCTTTCTTT.

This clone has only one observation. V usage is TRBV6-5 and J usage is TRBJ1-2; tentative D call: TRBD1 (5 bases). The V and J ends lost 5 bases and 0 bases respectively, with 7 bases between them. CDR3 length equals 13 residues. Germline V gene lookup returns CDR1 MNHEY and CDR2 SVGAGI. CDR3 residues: CASSRQPNYGYTF. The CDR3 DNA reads TGTGCCAGCAGTCGACAGCCTAACTATGGCTACACCTTC.

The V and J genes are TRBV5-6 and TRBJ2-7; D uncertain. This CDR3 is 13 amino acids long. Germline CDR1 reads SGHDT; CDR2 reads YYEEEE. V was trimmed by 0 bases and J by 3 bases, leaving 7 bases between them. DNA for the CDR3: TGTGCCAGCAGCTTGGGGGCAGACTACGAGCAGTACTTC. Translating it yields CASSLGADYEQYF.